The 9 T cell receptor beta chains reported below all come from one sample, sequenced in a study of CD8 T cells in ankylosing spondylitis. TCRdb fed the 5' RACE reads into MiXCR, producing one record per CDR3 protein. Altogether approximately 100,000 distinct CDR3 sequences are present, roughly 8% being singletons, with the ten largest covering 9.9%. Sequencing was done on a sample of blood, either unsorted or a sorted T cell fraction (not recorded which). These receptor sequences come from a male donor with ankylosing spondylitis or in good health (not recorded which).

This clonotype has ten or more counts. Here the CDR3 reads CASSLVGGRANNEQFF. In DNA form, the CDR3 reads TGTGCCAGCAGCTTGGTTGGCGGGAGGGCGAACAATGAGCAGTTCTTC. The rearrangement joins TRBV5-6 to TRBJ2-1, with 9 bases lining up with TRBD2. The germline V gene encodes CDR1 SGHDT and CDR2 YYEEEE. The trim removed 0 bases at V and 5 bases at J, leaving 6 bases unmatched. There are 16 residues in the CDR3.

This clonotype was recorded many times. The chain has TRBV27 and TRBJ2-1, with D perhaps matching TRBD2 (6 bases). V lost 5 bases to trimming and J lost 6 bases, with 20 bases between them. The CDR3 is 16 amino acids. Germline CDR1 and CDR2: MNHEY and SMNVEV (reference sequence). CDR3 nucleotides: TGTGCCAGCAGTCTCGCTGGGCAGGGTAGCGGCAATGAGCAGTTCTTC. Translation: CASSLAGQGSGNEQFF.

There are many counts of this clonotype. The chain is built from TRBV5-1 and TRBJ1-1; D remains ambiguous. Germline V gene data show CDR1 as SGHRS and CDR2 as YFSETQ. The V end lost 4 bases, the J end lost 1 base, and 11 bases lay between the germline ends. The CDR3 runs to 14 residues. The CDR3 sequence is CASSQLPGNTEAFF. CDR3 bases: TGCGCCAGCAGCCAGCTCCCAGGGAACACTGAAGCTTTCTTT.

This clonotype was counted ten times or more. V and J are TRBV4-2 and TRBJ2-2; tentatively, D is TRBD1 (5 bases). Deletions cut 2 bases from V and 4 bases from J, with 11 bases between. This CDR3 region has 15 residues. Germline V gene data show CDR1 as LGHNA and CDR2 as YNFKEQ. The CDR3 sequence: CASSQPPQGTGELFF. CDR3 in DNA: TGTGCCAGCAGCCAACCCCCGCAGGGCACCGGGGAGCTGTTTTTT.

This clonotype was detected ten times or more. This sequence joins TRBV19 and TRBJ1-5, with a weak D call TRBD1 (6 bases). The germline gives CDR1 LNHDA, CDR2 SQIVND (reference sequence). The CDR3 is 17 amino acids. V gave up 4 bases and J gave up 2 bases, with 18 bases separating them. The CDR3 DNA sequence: TGTGCCAGTAGTAGAAGACAGGCCCGACGGGGCAATCAGCCCCAGCATTTT. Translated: CASSRRQARRGNQPQHF.

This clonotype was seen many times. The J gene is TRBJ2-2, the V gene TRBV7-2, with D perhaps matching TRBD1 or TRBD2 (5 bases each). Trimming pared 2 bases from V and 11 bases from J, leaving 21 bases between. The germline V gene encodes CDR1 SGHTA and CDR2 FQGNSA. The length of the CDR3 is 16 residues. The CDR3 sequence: CASSLSRATQRGELFF. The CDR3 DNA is TGTGCCAGCAGCTTATCACGGGCAACCCAACGGGGCGAGCTGTTTTTT.

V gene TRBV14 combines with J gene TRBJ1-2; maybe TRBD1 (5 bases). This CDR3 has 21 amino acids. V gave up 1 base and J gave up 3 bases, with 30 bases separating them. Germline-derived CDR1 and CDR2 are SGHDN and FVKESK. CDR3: CASSQAPGGTPTGENYYGYTF. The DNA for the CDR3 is TGTGCCAGCAGCCAAGCCCCGGGAGGGACCCCGACGGGAGAGAACTACTATGGCTACACCTTC. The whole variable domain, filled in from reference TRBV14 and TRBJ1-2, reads EAGVTQFPSHSVIEKGQTVTLRCDPISGHDNLYWYRRVMGKEIKFLLHFVKESKQDESGMPNNRFLAERTGGTYSTLKVQPAELEDSGVYFCASSQAPGGTPTGENYYGYTFGSGTRLTVV.

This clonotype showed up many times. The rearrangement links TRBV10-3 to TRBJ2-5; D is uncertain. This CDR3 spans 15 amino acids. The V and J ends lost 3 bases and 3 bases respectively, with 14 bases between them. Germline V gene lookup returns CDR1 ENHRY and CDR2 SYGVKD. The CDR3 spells CAISERGRSEETQYF. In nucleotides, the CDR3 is TGTGCCATCAGTGAAAGAGGCAGGTCCGAAGAGACCCAGTACTTC.

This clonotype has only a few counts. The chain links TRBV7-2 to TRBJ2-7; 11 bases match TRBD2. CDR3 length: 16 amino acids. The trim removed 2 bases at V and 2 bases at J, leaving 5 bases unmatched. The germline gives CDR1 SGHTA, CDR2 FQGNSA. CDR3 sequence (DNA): TGTGCCAGCAGCTTAAAGACTAGCGGGGTAGCCTACGAGCAGTACTTC. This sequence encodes CASSLKTSGVAYEQYF.